Given below is one T cell receptor beta chain in context. Germline-derived CDR1 and CDR2 are LGHNA and YSLEER. Losses at the gene ends were 2 bases for V and 0 bases for J; bases not matched to a gene: 5. The CDR3 spans 16 residues. This specimen belongs to a study of blood T cell repertoires in COVID-19. For the study at large: Spain, Italy and the United States supplied samples that represented acute and convalescent COVID-19. Sample material is recorded as cDNA or gDNA derived from T cells, B-cell-depleted T cells, or PBMCs.

Original data processing: From reference gene primer amplification, estimates of nucleated cell counts were derived. Sequencing was performed with immunoSEQ multiplex PCR; in TCRdb, only in-frame clones are kept and a portion is missing. The V and J calls and the clone size are those of that table, but D and trimming were determined from the DNA. The data show over 140,000 clones, 75% to 80% seen once. V gene TRBV4-3 combines with J gene TRBJ1-2, with 8 nucleotides matching TRBD1. This TCR was recovered from a woman between 45 and 65 years old with active or convalescent COVID-19. The sequencing sample was made of peripheral blood. The CDR3 sequence: CASSQRGTGPNYGYTF. Written as DNA, the CDR3 is TGCGCCAGCAGCCAACGAGGGACAGGACCTAACTATGGCTACACCTTC.